The 17 T cell receptor beta chains below were found in one sample sequenced in a study of regulatory T cells in long-lasting Graves disease. The authors built TCR beta libraries using iRepertoire HTBI primers and Arm-PCR of CDR3 regions. TCRdb used MiXCR to reprocess the multiplex PCR reads, holding one entry per CDR3 protein. The sample carries around 250,000 distinct CDR3 sequences, about 19% recorded once. Time point: newly diagnosed GD, antithyroid drugs for less than 3 months. Construction of the TCR library relied on RNA isolated from PBMCs. The sample consisted of peripheral blood mononuclear cells (PBMCs), taken at new diagnosis, from a patient treated with antithyroid drugs. The receptors derive from a female donor with Graves disease.

Many counts were recorded for this clonotype. The chain joins TRBV7-2 to TRBJ2-4, with 8 bases lining up with TRBD2. With 5 bases clipped from V and 0 bases from J, the junction kept 12 bases outside the gene matches. The CDR3 is made up of 18 amino acids. In germline, CDR1 is SGHTA, CDR2 FQGNSA. The CDR3 is CASSPGSSGSLAKNIQYF. As DNA, the CDR3 is TGTGCCAGCAGCCCTGGGTCTAGCGGGTCACTAGCCAAAAACATTCAGTACTTC.

Many counts were recorded for this clonotype. The chain has TRBV2 and TRBJ2-5, with a tentative D call TRBD2 (5 bases). Trimming took off 9 bases at V and 3 bases at J, with 14 bases between the two ends. Per germline, CDR1 SNHLY and CDR2 FYNNEI. The CDR3 length is 13 residues. The CDR3 DNA is TGTGCCAGTCTGGAGGAGTACAAAGAGACCCAGTACTTC. It translates to CASLEEYKETQYF.

This clonotype came up many times. The CDR3 reads CASRYGTANTGELFF. Written as DNA, the CDR3 is TGCGCCAGCAGATATGGGACAGCGAACACCGGGGAGCTGTTTTTT. The genes are TRBV5-1 and TRBJ2-2; 7 bases are a match to TRBD1. CDR1 and CDR2 from the germline V gene are SGHRS and YFSETQ. The CDR3 totals 15 residues. V dropped 5 bases and J dropped 0; count of bases not matched to a gene: 4.

This clonotype was seen repeatedly, ten times or more. CDR3 protein: CASSLGGGATDTQYF. The CDR3 DNA sequence: TGTGCCAGCAGTTTAGGGGGAGGGGCCACAGATACGCAGTATTTT. The V call is TRBV27, the J call TRBJ2-3, with TRBD2 identical over 7 bases. V shed 2 bases, J shed 2 bases, and the junction held 4 bases outside the gene matches. This CDR3 contains 15 residues. Germline V CDR1 and CDR2: MNHEY, SMNVEV (reference sequence).

This clonotype was counted many times. The V gene is TRBV15, the J gene TRBJ1-1; TRBD1 aligns across 9 bases. Losses at the gene ends were 1 base for V and 2 bases for J; bases not matched to a gene: 8. The V gene's germline CDR1 is LNHNV and CDR2 YYDKDF (reference sequence). This CDR3 has 17 residues. This CDR3 reads CATSRVRGQGYNTEAFF. In DNA form, the CDR3 reads TGTGCCACCAGCAGAGTACGGGGACAGGGATATAACACTGAAGCTTTCTTT.

This clonotype appeared many times. The chain employs TRBV7-9 and TRBJ2-3; D tentatively reads TRBD1 or TRBD2 (6 bases each). Germline V gene data show CDR1 as SEHNR and CDR2 as FQNEAQ (reference sequence). This CDR3 has 14 residues. V lost 11 bases to trimming and J lost 4 bases, with 19 bases between them. CDR3 sequence: CALGGSYPADTQYF. CDR3 nucleotides: TGTGCCCTAGGGGGGAGTTACCCAGCAGATACGCAGTATTTT.

This clonotype was found many times. V and J are TRBV5-5 and TRBJ1-3, with D possibly TRBD1 on 5 matching bases. Trimming took off 4 bases at V and 2 bases at J, with 16 bases between the two ends. The CDR3 runs to 16 residues. Germline V gene data show CDR1 as SGHKS and CDR2 as YYEKEE (reference sequence). The CDR3 DNA reads TGTGCCAGCAGCCTCACGCGCGGCAGGGCTGGAAACACCATATATTTT. This gives the protein CASSLTRGRAGNTIYF.

In its sample, this clonotype was seen many times. The gene calls are TRBV11-2 and TRBJ2-3; TRBD1 is a possible D gene (6 bases). Trimming took 2 bases from V and 0 from J, leaving 18 bases between them. The CDR3 covers 18 residues. The germline V gene has CDR1 SGHAT and CDR2 FQNNGV. The CDR3 nucleotides are TGTGCCAGCAGCTTAAAACCCGATTTGGGACACAGCACAGATACGCAGTATTTT. It translates to CASSLKPDLGHSTDTQYF.

This clonotype was recorded many times. This chain joins TRBV5-1 and TRBJ2-5; D is tentatively TRBD1 or TRBD2 (5 bases each). There are 15 residues in the CDR3. Trimming removed 0 bases at V and 1 base at J, with 10 bases between. Germline CDR1 reads SGHRS; CDR2 reads YFSETQ. CDR3 DNA sequence: TGCGCCAGCAGCTTGGGATGGGGGACCCAAGAGACCCAGTACTTC. It is translated as CASSLGWGTQETQYF.

Ten or more counts support this clonotype. V usage is TRBV27 and J usage is TRBJ2-7; D remains unclear. The CDR3 is made up of 14 amino acids. CDR1 is MNHEY, CDR2 SMNVEV, per germline (reference sequence). V was shortened by 2 bases and J by 3 bases, with 11 bases between the two germline ends. The CDR3 is CASSLRQTGYEQYF. CDR3 sequence (DNA): TGTGCCAGCAGTTTAAGGCAGACTGGCTACGAGCAGTACTTC.

This clonotype was seen repeatedly, ten times or more. The chain's CDR3 is CSARGGMIRGYTF. The CDR3 DNA reads as TGCAGTGCTAGAGGGGGGATGATTCGGGGCTACACCTTC. This rearrangement joins TRBV20-1 to TRBJ1-2, with D possibly TRBD1 on 5 matching bases. CDR3 length equals 13 residues. Germline V gives CDR1 DFQATT, CDR2 SNEGSKA (reference sequence). Trimming left V 1 base short and J 8 bases short, with 14 bases between.

This clonotype was observed a few times. J is TRBJ2-5 and V is TRBV25-1; tentative D call: TRBD1 (5 bases). The CDR3 has 15 amino acids. Germline V CDR1 and CDR2: MGHDK, SYGVNS. V was shortened by 8 bases and J by 5 bases, with 21 bases between the two germline ends. The CDR3: CASSLLGLPEETQYF. The CDR3 bases are TGTGCCAGCTCTCTCTTGGGGCTCCCCGAGGAGACCCAGTACTTC.

In its sample, this clonotype was seen once. This may be a read error, as it is one base from a much larger clone. The gene calls are TRBV6-5 and TRBJ1-5; 8 bases are a match to TRBD1. J was trimmed by 4 bases and V by 4 bases; bases with no gene match: 6. The CDR3 has 15 residues. The germline gives CDR1 MNHEY, CDR2 SVGAGI. DNA of the CDR3: TGTGCCAGCAGTTCCCGACGACAGGGGAATCAGCCCCAGCATTTT. Protein product: CASSSRRQGNQPQHF.

This clonotype was seen many times. The chain has TRBV5-1 and TRBJ2-7, with TRBD1 matching over 8 bases. From germline, CDR1 is SGHRS and CDR2 YFSETQ. The CDR3 is made up of 14 amino acids. Trimming took 0 bases from V and 4 from J; bases not matched to a gene: 3. The CDR3 region has the DNA TGCGCCAGCAGCTTGGAGGACAGGGTATACGAGCAGTACTTC. It is translated as CASSLEDRVYEQYF.

This clonotype was detected many times. V and J are TRBV18 and TRBJ2-4, with 8 bases identical to TRBD2. The CDR3 is made up of 16 amino acids. Germline loops: CDR1 KGHSH, CDR2 LQKENI. Trimming at V came to 3 bases and at J to 7 bases, leaving 11 bases not matched to a gene. The CDR3 DNA follows: TGTGCCAGCTCACCCAATCCGATAGCGGGGTGGAACATTCAGTACTTC. It codes for CASSPNPIAGWNIQYF.

In this sample, this clonotype turned up many times. In DNA, the CDR3 is TGTGCCAGCAGAGTGACAGGGGGATATAGCAATCAGCCCCAGCATTTT. Protein: CASRVTGGYSNQPQHF. The V gene is TRBV6-1, the J gene TRBJ1-5; 9 bases align to TRBD1. The germline V gene has CDR1 MNHNS and CDR2 SASEGT. J was trimmed by 0 bases and V by 6 bases; bases with no gene match: 6. The CDR3 covers 16 residues.

This clonotype was found many times. The genes are TRBV10-3 and TRBJ2-2; TRBD2 aligns across 10 bases. This CDR3 contains 16 residues. The germline V gene encodes CDR1 ENHRY and CDR2 SYGVKD. Unmatched junction bases numbered 7, after V lost 4 bases and J lost 5 bases. The CDR3: CAISAVLAGGTGELFF. The DNA of the CDR3 is TGTGCCATCAGTGCTGTATTAGCGGGGGGTACCGGGGAGCTGTTTTTT.